Shown below are 13 T cell receptor beta chains from a single sample sequenced in a study of CD8 T cells in ankylosing spondylitis. TCRdb reprocessed the 5' RACE reads with MiXCR, giving one entry per CDR3 protein. The sample lists approximately 220,000 distinct CDR3 sequences, 20% to 30% occurring once. Sequencing was done on a sample of blood, either unsorted or a sorted T cell fraction (not recorded which). These TCRs come from a male donor with ankylosing spondylitis or in good health (not recorded which).

This clonotype was counted ten times or more. The chain joins TRBV4-3 to TRBJ2-3; D uncertain. Trimming took off 5 bases at V and 5 bases at J, with 14 bases between the two ends. Looked up from germline, CDR1 is LGHNA and CDR2 is YSLEER. The CDR3 has 14 residues. The CDR3 bases are TGCGCCAGCAGCAAGATAACAGCTCTAGATACGCAGTATTTT. Its translation is CASSKITALDTQYF.

This clonotype was detected many times. The chain carries TRBV7-2 and TRBJ1-3, with D tentatively TRBD1 (6 bases). The CDR3 runs to 17 residues. Trimming took off 0 bases at V and 0 bases at J, with 12 bases between the two ends. Germline V gene sequence: CDR1 SGHTA, CDR2 FQGNSA. The CDR3 bases are TGTGCCAGCAGCTTAGCCCGAGGGGGATTCTCTGGAAACACCATATATTTT. Translating gives CASSLARGGFSGNTIYF.

This clonotype was counted between two and nine times. The V call is TRBV20-1, the J call TRBJ2-3; tentatively, D is TRBD1 (5 bases). Germline V gives CDR1 DFQATT, CDR2 SNEGSKA (reference sequence). The CDR3 length is 13 residues. With 1 base removed from V and 2 bases from J, the gap between germline ends came to 7 bases. CDR3 in amino acids: CSARADNTDTQYF. The CDR3, as DNA: TGCAGTGCTAGAGCGGACAACACAGATACGCAGTATTTT.

This clonotype was seen repeatedly, ten times or more. The chain combines TRBV6-5 with TRBJ2-3; D gene unclear. This CDR3 spans 16 amino acids. V shed 0 bases and J shed 0 bases, with 10 bases lying between them. Germline V CDR1 and CDR2: MNHEY, SVGAGI. The CDR3 region is CASSYSSPGSTDTQYF. CDR3 DNA: TGTGCCAGCAGTTACTCAAGCCCCGGGAGCACAGATACGCAGTATTTT.

This clonotype was detected many times. The V and J genes are TRBV20-1 and TRBJ1-2; maybe TRBD1 (5 bases). Germline CDR1 reads DFQATT; CDR2 reads SNEGSKA (reference sequence). Between the trimmed V and J ends, which lost 6 bases and 8 bases, there was a span of 13 bases. The CDR3 extends over 11 amino acids. The CDR3 sequence: CSAGEEGGYTF. CDR3 sequence (DNA): TGCAGTGCAGGGGAGGAGGGCGGCTACACCTTC.

Many counts were recorded for this clonotype. This chain links TRBV5-1 with TRBJ2-5; D may be TRBD1 or TRBD2 (5 bases each). This CDR3 contains 15 residues. The germline V and J ends were trimmed by 1 base and 3 bases, with 13 bases remaining between them. Per germline, CDR1 SGHRS and CDR2 YFSETQ. CDR3 DNA: TGCGCCAGCAGCTTGAGCAGGGAGAGGAAAGAGACCCAGTACTTC. Protein sequence: CASSLSRERKETQYF.

In its sample, this clonotype was seen once. This chain links TRBV6-1 with TRBJ2-1; no firm D call. V was clipped by 0 bases and J by 0 bases, with 9 bases between them. CDR3 size: 16 residues. Germline assignment: CDR1 MNHNS and CDR2 SASEGT. CDR3 nucleotides: TGTGCCAGCAGTGAAGCTTTCGGAAGCTCCTACAATGAGCAGTTCTTC. Its translation is CASSEAFGSSYNEQFF.

The chain carries TRBV7-2 and TRBJ2-6, with D unclear. Germline V gene data show CDR1 as SGHTA and CDR2 as FQGNSA. This CDR3 has 15 residues. V was cut by 1 base and J by 2 bases, with 6 bases left in between. CDR3 sequence: CASSLVSTGANVLTF. The CDR3 nucleotides are TGTGCCAGCAGCTTAGTCTCGACTGGGGCCAACGTCCTGACTTTC.

This clonotype was seen repeatedly, ten times or more. The rearrangement uses TRBV29-1 and TRBJ2-4; possible D gene TRBD1, 5 bases. Trimming removed 6 bases from V and 6 bases from J, with 21 bases in between. This CDR3 region has 15 residues. The germline CDR1 and CDR2 sequences are SQVTM and ANQGSEA. CDR3 region: CSVVVTAGKGNIQYF. CDR3 bases: TGCAGCGTCGTAGTGACGGCAGGGAAGGGAAACATTCAGTACTTC.

This clonotype was seen many times. V is TRBV5-1 and J is TRBJ2-1, with 14 bases identical to TRBD2. The CDR3 spans 16 residues. The trim removed 7 bases at V and 4 bases at J, leaving 7 bases unmatched. Germline V gene sequence: CDR1 SGHRS, CDR2 YFSETQ. For the CDR3, the DNA is TGCGCCAGCGGAGTAAGACTAGCGGGAGGGTACAATGAGCAGTTCTTC. This gives the protein CASGVRLAGGYNEQFF.

This clonotype was recorded many times. V and J are TRBV20-1 and TRBJ2-3; 10 bases match TRBD2. V was pared by 4 bases and J by 5 bases, with 9 bases of the junction left unmatched. The CDR3 loop spans 15 amino acids. CDR1 is DFQATT, CDR2 SNEGSKA, per germline (reference sequence). The CDR3 spells CSAISSGRAGDTQYF. CDR3 nucleotides: TGCAGTGCTATCTCGAGCGGGAGGGCCGGAGATACGCAGTATTTT.

This clonotype has ten or more counts. The chain has TRBV7-9 and TRBJ2-1, with TRBD2 matching 7 bases. Germline lookup yields CDR1 SEHNR and CDR2 FQNEAQ (reference sequence). There are 14 residues in the CDR3. Losses at the gene ends were 4 bases for V and 10 bases for J; bases not matched to a gene: 10. DNA for the CDR3: TGTGCCAGCAGCTCGCCCCGGGAGGAGCAGGAGCAGTTCTTC. Protein sequence: CASSSPREEQEQFF.

This clonotype was recorded many times. The chain uses TRBV28 and TRBJ2-3; D assignment may be TRBD1 or TRBD2 (5 bases each). The V and J ends lost 5 bases and 0 bases respectively, with 18 bases between them. The CDR3 is made up of 17 amino acids. The germline V gene encodes CDR1 MDHEN and CDR2 SYDVKM. The CDR3: CASSLPRGADSTDTQYF. The CDR3 DNA sequence: TGTGCCAGCAGTCTCCCAAGGGGAGCGGACAGCACAGATACGCAGTATTTT. The entire variable domain, with the rest obtained from reference TRBV28 and TRBJ2-3, is as follows: DVKVTQSSRYLVKRTGEKVFLECVQDMDHENMFWYRQDPGLGLRLIYFSYDVKMKEKGDIPEGYSVSREKKERFSLILESASTNQTSMYLCASSLPRGADSTDTQYFGPGTRLTVL.